This T cell receptor beta chain came from a study of T cell responses to AZD1222 COVID-19 vaccine. The assay was immunoSEQ multiplex PCR, and TCRdb's table has in-frame clones only and misses some. The sample comprises more than 15,000 clones, more than 70% of which are singletons, and more than 15% rests with the top ten. This CDR3 spans 12 amino acids. CDR1 and CDR2 (germline): MNHEY, SVGAGI. V dropped 5 bases and J dropped 3 bases, with 6 bases sitting between them. This clonotype was obtained from an adult who received the AZD1222 COVID-19 vaccine. The sequenced sample was peripheral blood, obtained 28 days after the second AZD1222 dose. The chain joins TRBV6-5 to TRBJ2-3; tentatively, D is TRBD1 (5 bases). In DNA form, the CDR3 reads TGTGCCAGCAGTCCAGGGACAGATACGCAGTATTTT. Its protein is CASSPGTDTQYF.